This T cell receptor (beta chain) was profiled in a study of T cell changes during pregnancy in multiple sclerosis. With 4 bases clipped from V and 4 bases from J, the junction kept 10 bases outside the gene matches. Germline assignment: CDR1 LGHNA and CDR2 YSLEER. This CDR3 spans 16 amino acids. Sequenced by immunoSEQ multiplex PCR; TCRdb stores in-frame clones only, minus some. The table lists 37,000 or so clones, 88% of them singletons. The table lists this clone with a count of one. This specimen consisted of CD4+ T cells from peripheral blood mononuclear cells, obtained before pregnancy. The chain recombines TRBV4-3 with TRBJ2-1; 7 bases fit TRBD1. The source of this sequence is a female donor with multiple sclerosis, enrolled in a pregnancy study. The CDR3 loop is CASSLNRDRTYNEQFF. DNA of the CDR3: TGCGCCAGCAGCCTTAACCGGGACAGAACATACAATGAGCAGTTCTTC.